This TCR beta chain was captured by sequencing in a study of beta chain features in type 1 diabetes (dated by TCRdb to about 2018). For context, the study as a whole: No differences in mean age, gender distribution, total cell number or subset yield were found between patients and healthy donors. Across all samples, some 100,000,000 sorted cells were examined, and cell number per subset correlated strongly with RNA yield. The study compared TCRB repertoires of sorted circulating CD4+ T cell subsets between recently diagnosed type 1 diabetes patients and matched healthy donors. Regulatory and stem cell-like memory subsets were isolated from only 8 patients and about eight healthy donors, whereas naive and central memory subsets came from all 30 or so donors. Here is what the overall study found, with its caveats: Type 1 diabetes patients showed a moderate but significant shortening of TCRB CDR3 length in all four CD4+ subsets. HLA sub-analyses involved small numbers of individuals, so any influence of HLA type on TCRB rearrangement remained unresolved. Because cDNA was sequenced instead of genomic DNA, activated cells with high expression could be over-represented, although the groups did not differ in activation or CD3 levels. Patients with type 1 diabetes made fewer insertions and deleted more nucleotides at VDJ recombination sites, implying thymic rearrangement abnormalities. Naive, central memory and regulatory TCRB repertoires appeared more similar among patients than among healthy donors. PCR may preferentially amplify shorter templates, but because patient and control samples were amplified and corrected together, any resulting skew would affect both groups equally.

Each donor gave one peripheral blood draw, about 110 mL on average, collected into heparinised tubes. Using a panel that included CD45RO, CCR7, CD25, CD127, CD95 and CD27, naive, central memory, regulatory and stem cell-like memory CD4+ T cells were sorted on a BD FACSAria II. Purity was above 95% for every sorted population. PBMCs were isolated immediately by Lymphoprep density gradient centrifugation and stained directly without culture. So that batch effects would be minimized, each experiment stained and sorted samples in pairs, pairing one healthy donor with one patient. A word on this clone: The target of this receptor is not known. No quality values exist for individual bases; no much larger clone is one base distant.

The High Capacity cDNA Reverse Transcription Kit was used to reverse transcribe all of the isolated RNA, meaning that expressed TCRB transcripts were what got sequenced. Deep immunoSEQ sequencing was applied to naive, central memory and regulatory T cell samples, giving an average of about 3.57 million total reads per sample. After sorted cells were lysed in RLT buffer, RNA was extracted with DNase-treated RNeasy Micro or Mini kits, with the choice depending on cell number. To prevent cross-contamination, each cell subset was processed individually, whereas patient and healthy donor samples were processed jointly. Using the immunoSEQ multiplex PCR, TCRB sequences were amplified from cDNA into 87-bp fragments spanning the CDR3 region. The amplicons were sequenced using the Illumina HiSeq platform. Per the authors' processing: Synthetic template baselines were used to correct PCR bias computationally, reads within Hamming distance 2 were collapsed together, and singletons that could not be merged were discarded. By aligning reads against IMGT, V, D and J genes, CDR3 length, and insertions or deletions at six rearrangement sites were assigned. Clonotype counts were normalized to sorted cell number within each subset before computing true diversity and Gini coefficients with the tcR R package. Repertoire sharing was quantified using the overlap coefficient calculated on TCRB nucleotide sequences. Out-of-frame TCRB sequences from naive cells were analyzed to stand in for the pre-selection repertoire. Not all clones reach the TCRdb copy of this immuneACCESS table, which keeps in-frame sequences only. Checked studies attribute under half of the gap to unresolved V genes and leave the rest unexplained. The V and J calls and clone size are taken from that table; D and trimming were inferred from the DNA. Within this sample are more than 300,000 clones, with 10% to 15% of them counted one time only. The ten largest clones add up to around 0.0099% of the sample.

There are 14 amino acids in the CDR3, from cysteine to phenylalanine inclusive. CDR3 DNA only is kept here, 42 bases in frame from base 1. V lost 5 bases and J lost 1 base; the stretch between them is 11 bases long. Per the germline V gene, SGHNT is the CDR1 and YENEEA is the CDR2. This sequence originates from a woman younger than 35 with type 1 diabetes. This receptor chain uses TRBV11-3 and TRBJ1-1; matching of 5 bases hints at TRBD1 as the D gene. Sample: naive CD4+ T cells from blood. Taken with the paper, the label for cell subset or site translates to: true naive CD4+ T cells. The DNA sequence reads TGTGCCAGCAGCCCCAGGGCTCAGAACACTGAAGCTTTCTTT. Translated, it reads CASSPRAQNTEAFF. Here the CDR3 is joined to the reference TRBV11-3 and TRBJ1-1 genes, and the full variable domain is: EAGVVQSPRYKIIEKKQPVAFWCNPISGHNTLYWYLQNLGQGPELLIRYENEEAVDDSQLPKDRFSAERLKGVDSTLKIQPAELGDSAVYLCASSPRAQNTEAFFGQGTRLTVV.